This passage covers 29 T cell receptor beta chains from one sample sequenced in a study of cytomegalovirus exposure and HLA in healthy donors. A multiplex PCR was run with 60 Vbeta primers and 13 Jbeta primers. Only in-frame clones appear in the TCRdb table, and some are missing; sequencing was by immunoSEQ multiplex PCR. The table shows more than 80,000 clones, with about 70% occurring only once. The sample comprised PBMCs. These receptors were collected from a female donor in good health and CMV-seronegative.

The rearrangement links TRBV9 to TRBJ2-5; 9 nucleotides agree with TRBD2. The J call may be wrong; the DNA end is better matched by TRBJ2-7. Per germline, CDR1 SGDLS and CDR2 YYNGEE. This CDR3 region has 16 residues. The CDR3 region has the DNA TGTGCCAGCAGCGTAGGTCCGGCGGGAGGGCCCCACGAGCAGTACTTC. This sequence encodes CASSVGPAGGPHEQYF.

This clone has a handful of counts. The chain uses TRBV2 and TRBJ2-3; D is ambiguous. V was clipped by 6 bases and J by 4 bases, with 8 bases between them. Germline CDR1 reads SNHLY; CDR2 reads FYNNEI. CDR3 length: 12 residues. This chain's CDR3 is CASRLVADTQYF. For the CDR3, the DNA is TGTGCCAGCAGGTTAGTGGCAGATACGCAGTATTTT. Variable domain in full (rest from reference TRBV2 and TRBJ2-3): EPEVTQTPSHQVTQMGQEVILRCVPISNHLYFYWYRQILGQKVEFLVSFYNNEISEKSEIFDDQFSVERPDGSNFTLKIRSTKLEDSAMYFCASRLVADTQYFGPGTRLTVL.

CDR3 sequence reads: CASSQQAGGNSYEQYF. The CDR3 bases are TGCGCCAGCAGCCAGCAAGCGGGAGGGAATTCCTACGAGCAGTACTTC. The chain couples TRBV4-1 to TRBJ2-7; 10 bases are a match to TRBD2. The CDR3 has 16 amino acids. Losses at the gene ends were 3 bases for V and 1 base for J; bases not matched to a gene: 6. Per germline, CDR1 MGHRA and CDR2 YSYEKL.

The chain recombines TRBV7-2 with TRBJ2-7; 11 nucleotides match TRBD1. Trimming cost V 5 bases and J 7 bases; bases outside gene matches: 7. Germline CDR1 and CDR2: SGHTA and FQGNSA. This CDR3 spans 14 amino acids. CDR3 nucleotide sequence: TGTGCCAGCAGCCCTTGGACAGGGGGCGGAGAGCAGTACTTC. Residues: CASSPWTGGGEQYF.

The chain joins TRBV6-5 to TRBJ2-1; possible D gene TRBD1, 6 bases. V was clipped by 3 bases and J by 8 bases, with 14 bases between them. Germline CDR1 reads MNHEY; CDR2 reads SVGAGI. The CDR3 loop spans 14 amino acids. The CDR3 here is CASSYEPQGYEQFF. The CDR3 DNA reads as TGTGCCAGCAGTTATGAACCGCAGGGGTATGAGCAGTTCTTC.

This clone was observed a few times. DNA of the CDR3: TGCAGCTCACTGGGGGGAAATGAGCAGTTCTTC. Translated: CSSLGGNEQFF. The gene calls are TRBV29-1 and TRBJ2-1, with TRBD2 as a possible D gene (6 bases). This CDR3 is 11 amino acids long. Germline-derived CDR1 and CDR2 are SQVTM and ANQGSEA. Trimming pared 8 bases from V and 7 bases from J, leaving 12 bases between.

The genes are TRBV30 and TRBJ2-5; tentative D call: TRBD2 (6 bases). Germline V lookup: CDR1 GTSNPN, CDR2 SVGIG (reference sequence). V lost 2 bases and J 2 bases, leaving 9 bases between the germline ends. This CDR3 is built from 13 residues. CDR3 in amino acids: CAWSRDLQETQYF. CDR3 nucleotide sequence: TGTGCCTGGAGTAGGGACTTACAAGAGACCCAGTACTTC.

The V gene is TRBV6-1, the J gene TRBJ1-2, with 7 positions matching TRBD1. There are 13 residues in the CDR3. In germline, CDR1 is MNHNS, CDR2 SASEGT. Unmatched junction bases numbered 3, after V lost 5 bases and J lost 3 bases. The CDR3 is CASSKQGYYGYTF. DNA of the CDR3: TGTGCCAGCAGTAAACAGGGGTACTATGGCTACACCTTC.

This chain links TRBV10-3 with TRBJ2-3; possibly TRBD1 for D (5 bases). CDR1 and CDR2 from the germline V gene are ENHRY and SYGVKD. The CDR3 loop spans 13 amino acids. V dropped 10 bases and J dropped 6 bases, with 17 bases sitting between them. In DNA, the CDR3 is TGTGCCACCAAGGGGCCCGCGGAGGATACGCAGTATTTT. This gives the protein CATKGPAEDTQYF.

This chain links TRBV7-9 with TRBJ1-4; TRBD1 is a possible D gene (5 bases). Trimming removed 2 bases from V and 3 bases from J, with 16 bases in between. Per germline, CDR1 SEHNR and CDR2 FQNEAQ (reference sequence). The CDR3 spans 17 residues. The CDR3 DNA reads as TGTGCCAGCAGCTTATGGGGCGCGGTGTCTGCTAATGAAAAACTGTTTTTT. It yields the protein CASSLWGAVSANEKLFF. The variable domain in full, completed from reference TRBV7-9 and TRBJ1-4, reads DTGVSQNPRHKITKRGQNVTFRCDPISEHNRLYWYRQTLGQGPEFLTYFQNEAQLEKSRLLSDRFSAERPKGSFSTLEIQRTEQGDSAMYLCASSLWGAVSANEKLFFGSGTQLSVL.

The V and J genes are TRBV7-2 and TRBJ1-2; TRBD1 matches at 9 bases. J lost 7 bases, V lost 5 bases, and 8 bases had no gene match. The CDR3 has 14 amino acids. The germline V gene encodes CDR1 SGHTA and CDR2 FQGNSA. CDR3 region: CASSALTGGSGYTF. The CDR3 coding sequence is TGTGCCAGCAGCGCTTTAACAGGGGGCTCTGGCTACACCTTC.

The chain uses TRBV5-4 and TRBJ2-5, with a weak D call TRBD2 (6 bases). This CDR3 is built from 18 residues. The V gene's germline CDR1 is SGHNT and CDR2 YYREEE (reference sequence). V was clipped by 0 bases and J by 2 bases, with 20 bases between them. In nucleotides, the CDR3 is TGTGCCAGCAGCTTGGACCTCCGTGTCGGGGCGGGACAAGAGACCCAGTACTTC. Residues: CASSLDLRVGAGQETQYF.

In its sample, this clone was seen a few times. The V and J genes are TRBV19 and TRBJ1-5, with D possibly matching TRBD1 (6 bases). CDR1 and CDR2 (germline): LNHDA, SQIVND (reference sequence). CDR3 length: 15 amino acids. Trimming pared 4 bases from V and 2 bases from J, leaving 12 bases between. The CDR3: CASSTLGGGNQPQHF. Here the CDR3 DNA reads TGTGCCAGTAGTACCTTAGGGGGGGGCAATCAGCCCCAGCATTTT.

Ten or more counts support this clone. CDR3 loop: CASSPRYELTYEQYF. The CDR3 region has the DNA TGTGCCAGCAGCCCCCGGTATGAGCTAACCTACGAGCAGTACTTC. This chain joins TRBV5-5 and TRBJ2-7, with unresolved D. Per the germline V gene, CDR1 is SGHKS and CDR2 is YYEKEE (reference sequence). Trimming stripped 4 bases from V and 2 bases from J, with 16 bases between. The CDR3 spans 15 residues.

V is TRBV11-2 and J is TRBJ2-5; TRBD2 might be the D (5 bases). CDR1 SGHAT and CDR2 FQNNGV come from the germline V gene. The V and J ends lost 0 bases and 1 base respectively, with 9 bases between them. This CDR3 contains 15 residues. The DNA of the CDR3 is TGTGCCAGCAGCTTAGACTTCGGACTCCAAGAGACCCAGTACTTC. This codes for CASSLDFGLQETQYF. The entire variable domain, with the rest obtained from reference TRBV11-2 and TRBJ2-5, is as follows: EAGVAQSPRYKIIEKRQSVAFWCNPISGHATLYWYQQILGQGPKLLIQFQNNGVVDDSQLPKDRFSAERLKGVDSTLKIQPAKLEDSAVYLCASSLDFGLQETQYFGPGTRLLVL.

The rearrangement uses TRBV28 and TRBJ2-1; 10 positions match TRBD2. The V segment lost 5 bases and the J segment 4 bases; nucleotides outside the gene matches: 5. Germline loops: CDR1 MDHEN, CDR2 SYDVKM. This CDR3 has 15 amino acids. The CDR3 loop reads CASSVGLADYNEQFF. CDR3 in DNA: TGTGCCAGCAGTGTCGGACTAGCGGATTACAATGAGCAGTTCTTC.

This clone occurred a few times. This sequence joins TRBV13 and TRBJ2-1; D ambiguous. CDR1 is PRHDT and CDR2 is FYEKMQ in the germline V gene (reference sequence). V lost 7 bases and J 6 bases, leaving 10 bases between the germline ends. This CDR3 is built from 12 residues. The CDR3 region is CASTSGVNEQFF. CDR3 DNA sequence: TGTGCCAGCACTAGTGGAGTCAATGAGCAGTTCTTC.

The CDR3 protein is CASSPLVGGRVSVEQFF. CDR3 DNA: TGTGCCAGCAGCCCCCTGGTTGGCGGGAGGGTGTCGGTTGAGCAGTTCTTC. The chain recombines TRBV9 with TRBJ2-1; 9 nucleotides align to TRBD2. Germline values: CDR1 SGDLS, CDR2 YYNGEE. This CDR3 is built from 17 residues. The V segment lost 4 bases and the J segment 9 bases; nucleotides outside the gene matches: 17.

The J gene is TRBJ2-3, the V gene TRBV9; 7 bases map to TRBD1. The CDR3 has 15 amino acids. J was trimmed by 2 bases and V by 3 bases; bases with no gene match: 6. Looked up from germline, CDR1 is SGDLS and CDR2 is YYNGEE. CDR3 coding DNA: TGTGCCAGCAGCGCACAGGGGACCTTCACAGATACGCAGTATTTT. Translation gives CASSAQGTFTDTQYF.

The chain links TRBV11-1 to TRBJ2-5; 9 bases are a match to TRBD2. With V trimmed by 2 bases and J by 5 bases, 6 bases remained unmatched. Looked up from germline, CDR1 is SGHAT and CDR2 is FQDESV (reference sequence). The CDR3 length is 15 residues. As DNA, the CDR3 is TGTGCCAGCAGCTTAAAGTTAGCGGGAGTGGAGACCCAGTACTTC. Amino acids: CASSLKLAGVETQYF. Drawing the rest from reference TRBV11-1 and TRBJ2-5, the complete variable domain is EAEVAQSPRYKITEKSQAVAFWCDPISGHATLYWYRQILGQGPELLVQFQDESVVDDSQLPKDRFSAERLKGVDSTLKIQPAELGDSAMYLCASSLKLAGVETQYFGPGTRLLVL.

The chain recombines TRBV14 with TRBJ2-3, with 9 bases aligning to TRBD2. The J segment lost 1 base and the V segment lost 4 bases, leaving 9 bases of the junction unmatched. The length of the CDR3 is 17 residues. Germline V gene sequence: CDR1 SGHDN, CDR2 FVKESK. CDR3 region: CASSLDIRTSGTDTQYF. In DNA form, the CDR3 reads TGTGCCAGCAGCCTAGATATTCGGACTAGCGGCACAGATACGCAGTATTTT.

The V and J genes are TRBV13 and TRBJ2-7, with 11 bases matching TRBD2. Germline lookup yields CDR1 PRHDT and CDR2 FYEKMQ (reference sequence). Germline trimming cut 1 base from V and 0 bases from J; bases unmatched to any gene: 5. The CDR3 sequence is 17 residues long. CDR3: CASSLEMGLAASYEQYF. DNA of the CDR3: TGTGCCAGCAGCTTAGAAATGGGACTAGCGGCCTCCTACGAGCAGTACTTC. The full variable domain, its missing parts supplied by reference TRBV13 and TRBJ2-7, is AAGVIQSPRHLIKEKRETATLKCYPIPRHDTVYWYQQGPGQDPQFLISFYEKMQSDKGSIPDRFSAQQFSDYHSELNMSSLELGDSALYFCASSLEMGLAASYEQYFGPGTRLTVT.

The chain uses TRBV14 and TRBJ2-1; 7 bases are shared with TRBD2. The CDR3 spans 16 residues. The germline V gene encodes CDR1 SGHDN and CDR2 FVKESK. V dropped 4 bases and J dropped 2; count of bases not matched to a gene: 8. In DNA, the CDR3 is TGTGCCAGCAGCCGACGCCTTAGCGGGCCCTACAATGAGCAGTTCTTC. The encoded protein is CASSRRLSGPYNEQFF.

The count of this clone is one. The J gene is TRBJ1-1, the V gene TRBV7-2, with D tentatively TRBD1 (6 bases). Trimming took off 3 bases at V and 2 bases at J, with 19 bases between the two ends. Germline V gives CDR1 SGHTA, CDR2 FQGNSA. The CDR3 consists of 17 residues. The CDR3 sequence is CASSFRGSRLANTEAFF. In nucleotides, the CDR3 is TGTGCCAGCAGCTTTAGGGGGTCGCGGCTCGCAAACACTGAAGCTTTCTTT.

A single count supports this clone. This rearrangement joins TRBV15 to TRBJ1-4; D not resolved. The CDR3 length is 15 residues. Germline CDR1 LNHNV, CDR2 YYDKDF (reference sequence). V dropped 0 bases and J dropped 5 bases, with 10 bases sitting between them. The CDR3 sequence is CATSREEGINEKLFF. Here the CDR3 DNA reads TGTGCCACCAGCAGAGAGGAGGGCATCAATGAAAAACTGTTTTTT.

The CDR3 DNA follows: TGCGCCAGCAGCCCTCTTACAGGGTTGGATTACGAGCAGTACTTC. Translation: CASSPLTGLDYEQYF. The chain links TRBV4-1 to TRBJ2-7; D is possibly TRBD1 (6 bases). The CDR3 spans 15 residues. V was shortened by 4 bases and J by 4 bases, with 17 bases between the two germline ends. Germline values: CDR1 MGHRA, CDR2 YSYEKL.

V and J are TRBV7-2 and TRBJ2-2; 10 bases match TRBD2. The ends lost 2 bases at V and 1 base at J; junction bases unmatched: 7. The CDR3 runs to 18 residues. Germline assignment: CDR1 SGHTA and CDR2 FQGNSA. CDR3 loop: CASSLRLAGVLNTGELFF. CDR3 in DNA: TGTGCCAGCAGCTTAAGGCTAGCGGGAGTTCTGAACACCGGGGAGCTGTTTTTT.

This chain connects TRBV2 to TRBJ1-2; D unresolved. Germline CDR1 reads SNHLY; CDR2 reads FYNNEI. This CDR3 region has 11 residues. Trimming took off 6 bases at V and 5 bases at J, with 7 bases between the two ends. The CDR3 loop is CASRGEYGYTF. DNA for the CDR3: TGTGCCAGCAGAGGAGAGTATGGCTACACCTTC.

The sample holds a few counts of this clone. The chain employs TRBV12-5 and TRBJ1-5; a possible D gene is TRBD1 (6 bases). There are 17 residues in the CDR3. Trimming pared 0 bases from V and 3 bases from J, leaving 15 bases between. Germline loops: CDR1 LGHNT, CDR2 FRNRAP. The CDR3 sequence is CASGLVLGTLYNQPQHF. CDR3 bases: TGTGCTAGTGGTTTGGTACTGGGGACACTTTACAATCAGCCCCAGCATTTT.